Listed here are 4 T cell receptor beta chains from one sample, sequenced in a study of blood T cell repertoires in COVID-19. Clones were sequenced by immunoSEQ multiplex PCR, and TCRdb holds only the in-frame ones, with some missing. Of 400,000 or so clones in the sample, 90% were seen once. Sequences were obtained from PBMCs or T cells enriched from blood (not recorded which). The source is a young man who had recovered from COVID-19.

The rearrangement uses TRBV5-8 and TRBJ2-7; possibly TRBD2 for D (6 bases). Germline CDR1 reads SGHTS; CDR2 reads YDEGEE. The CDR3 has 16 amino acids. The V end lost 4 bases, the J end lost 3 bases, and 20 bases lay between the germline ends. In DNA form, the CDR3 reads TGTGCCAGCAGCGGGGAGTCCCGGGAGCTTAGCTACGAGCAGTACTTC. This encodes CASSGESRELSYEQYF.

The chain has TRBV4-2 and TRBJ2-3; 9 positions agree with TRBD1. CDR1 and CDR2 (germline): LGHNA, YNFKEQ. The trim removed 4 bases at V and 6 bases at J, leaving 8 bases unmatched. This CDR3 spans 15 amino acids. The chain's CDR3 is CASSPRDRELDTQYF. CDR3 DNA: TGTGCCAGCAGCCCCCGGGACAGGGAACTTGATACGCAGTATTTT.

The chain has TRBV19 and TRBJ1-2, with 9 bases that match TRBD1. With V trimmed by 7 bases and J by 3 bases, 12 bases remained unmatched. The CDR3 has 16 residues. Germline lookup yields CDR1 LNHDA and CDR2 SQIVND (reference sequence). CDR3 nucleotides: TGTGCCAGTAATAAAATACAGGGGGCGTTATACTATGGCTACACCTTC. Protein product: CASNKIQGALYYGYTF.

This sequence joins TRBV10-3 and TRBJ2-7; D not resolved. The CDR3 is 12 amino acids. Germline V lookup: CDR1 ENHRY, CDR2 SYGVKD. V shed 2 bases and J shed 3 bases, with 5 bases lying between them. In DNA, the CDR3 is TGTGCCATCAGTGAGGTGAGCTACGAGCAGTACTTC. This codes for CAISEVSYEQYF.